Included here is one TCR beta chain sequence, with context. What it recognizes is unknown. This entry comes from a study of response to subunit inactivated influenza vaccine. MiXCR was run by TCRdb on the RT-PCR reads, yielding one entry per CDR3 protein. This table holds roughly 570,000 distinct CDR3 sequences, roughly 13% found once. Trimming took 0 bases from V and 5 from J, leaving 13 bases between them. The CDR3 is made up of 14 amino acids. The germline V gene has CDR1 DFQATT and CDR2 SNEGSKA (reference sequence). Findings and limits, study-wide: T cells newly recruited by each seasonal influenza vaccination are few, the authors suggested.

Sequences were derived from PBMCs from blood, sampled 45 days after vaccination. This sequence originates from a man in his fifties who received an inactivated influenza vaccine. The chain recombines TRBV20-1 with TRBJ1-1; D is unresolved. CDR3 coding DNA: TGCAGTGCTAGAGATACGGGGATAGGAACTGAAGCTTTCTTT. It yields the protein CSARDTGIGTEAFF.